This T cell receptor beta chain comes out of a study of blood T cell repertoires in COVID-19. For the study at large: Some COVID-19 samples were acute and others convalescent; all came from the United States, Italy and Spain. Sources were T cells, B-cell-depleted T cells, or PBMCs; the material itself was cDNA or gDNA.

This clone was observed once. In the original processing: Scientists estimated how many nucleated cells there were by amplifying reference gene primers. Sequencing was performed with immunoSEQ multiplex PCR; in TCRdb, only in-frame clones are kept and a portion is missing. V, J and clone size reflect that table, while D and trimming were determined from the DNA. The table includes around 250,000 clones, over 80% detected once. The CDR3 loop spans 13 amino acids. Trimming cost V 7 bases and J 1 base, with 10 bases left between them. Germline CDR1 and CDR2: MNHEY and SVGAGI. The clonotype was recovered from a man aged 55 to 70 who had recovered from COVID-19. The V and J genes are TRBV6-5 and TRBJ1-1, with a weak D call TRBD1 (5 bases). Material for sequencing was peripheral blood. This chain's CDR3 is CASKIQENTEAFF. CDR3 in DNA: TGTGCCAGCAAGATACAGGAGAACACTGAAGCTTTCTTT.